One and the same sample provided the 29 T cell receptor beta chains below, sequenced in a study of blood T cell repertoires in COVID-19. Assay: immunoSEQ multiplex PCR; the TCRdb copy retains only in-frame clones and omits some. The repertoire holds a few hundred thousand clones, with roughly 89% as singletons. Sample: peripheral blood. The receptor set was obtained from a woman aged 40 to 50 who had recovered from COVID-19.

The V call is TRBV5-4, the J call TRBJ2-3; 11 bases are a match to TRBD2. V shed 0 bases, J shed 4 bases, and the junction held 7 bases outside the gene matches. Per the germline V gene, CDR1 is SGHNT and CDR2 is YYREEE (reference sequence). There are 17 residues in the CDR3. Written as DNA, the CDR3 is TGTGCCAGCAGCTTGGGACTTAGCGGGGGGGGCGCAGATACGCAGTATTTT. Residues: CASSLGLSGGGADTQYF.

CDR3 region: CASTSPRNQPQHF. In DNA form, the CDR3 reads TGTGCCAGTACCTCCCCTAGAAATCAGCCCCAGCATTTT. This chain uses TRBV19 with TRBJ1-5; no definite D call. Trimming took 7 bases from V and 4 from J, leaving 11 bases between them. Germline CDR1 is LNHDA and CDR2 is SQIVND (reference sequence). CDR3 length: 13 amino acids.

This chain uses TRBV5-1 with TRBJ2-7, with 7 positions matching TRBD2. The CDR3 consists of 14 residues. CDR1 is SGHRS and CDR2 is YFSETQ in the germline V gene. V lost 5 bases to trimming and J lost 2 bases; unmatched junction nucleotides: 7. The CDR3 DNA reads as TGCGCCAGCAGACCCCCGGGGGGACCCTACGAGCAGTACTTC. This translates into CASRPPGGPYEQYF.

CDR3 residues: CASSRKDRGETQYF. CDR3 DNA: TGTGCCAGCAGCCGAAAGGACAGGGGTGAGACCCAGTACTTC. The V and J genes are TRBV7-8 and TRBJ2-5; 9 bases line up with TRBD1. Trimming at V came to 5 bases and at J to 5 bases, leaving 6 bases not matched to a gene. Per the germline V gene, CDR1 is SGHVS and CDR2 is FQNEAQ. CDR3 size: 14 residues.

The chain has TRBV10-3 and TRBJ1-2; tentative D call: TRBD1 (6 bases). The germline V gene encodes CDR1 ENHRY and CDR2 SYGVKD. Trimming took 8 bases from V and 2 from J, leaving 12 bases between them. The CDR3 is 13 residues long. DNA for the CDR3: TGTGCCATCGATGGGGGGGCGAACTATGGCTACACCTTC. Amino acid sequence: CAIDGGANYGYTF.

This clone has a single count. V gene TRBV19 combines with J gene TRBJ1-2, with D perhaps TRBD1 (6 bases). Germline CDR1 reads LNHDA; CDR2 reads SQIVND (reference sequence). The ends were cut back, 7 bases at V and 6 bases at J, with 12 bases in the middle. The CDR3 is 12 amino acids. CDR3 DNA: TGTGCCAGTACCTCAGGGGTCCATGGCTACACCTTC. It codes for CASTSGVHGYTF. The whole variable domain, filled in from reference TRBV19 and TRBJ1-2, reads DGGITQSPKYLFRKEGQNVTLSCEQNLNHDAMYWYRQDPGQGLRLIYYSQIVNDFQKGDIAEGYSVSREKKESFPLTVTSAQKNPTAFYLCASTSGVHGYTFGSGTRLTVV.

The chain uses TRBV6-5 and TRBJ2-3, with a possible D match to TRBD1 (5 bases). The length of the CDR3 is 14 residues. Germline V gene sequence: CDR1 MNHEY, CDR2 SVGAGI. V lost 5 bases to trimming and J lost 6 bases, with 15 bases between them. CDR3 sequence (DNA): TGTGCCAGCAGTCTCCGTAGGGGTGAGGATACGCAGTATTTT. It codes for CASSLRRGEDTQYF.

This chain links TRBV28 with TRBJ1-2; 7 bases match TRBD1. This CDR3 is built from 14 residues. The ends lost 6 bases at V and 3 bases at J; junction bases unmatched: 7. Germline V gene sequence: CDR1 MDHEN, CDR2 SYDVKM. The CDR3, as DNA: TGTGCCAGCAGCCTAGGGACAGCAGACTATGGCTACACCTTC. As protein: CASSLGTADYGYTF.

The V call is TRBV5-1, the J call TRBJ2-1; TRBD2 agrees at 8 bases. The length of the CDR3 is 13 residues. The V segment lost 0 bases and the J segment 8 bases; nucleotides outside the gene matches: 1. Germline V gene sequence: CDR1 SGHRS, CDR2 YFSETQ. This CDR3 reads CASSLGSGDEQFF. CDR3 nucleotide sequence: TGCGCCAGCAGCTTGGGTAGCGGGGATGAGCAGTTCTTC.

The chain recombines TRBV5-4 with TRBJ1-2; D is unclear. The CDR3 runs to 15 residues. V was shortened by 3 bases and J by 4 bases, with 16 bases between the two germline ends. Germline CDR1 reads SGHNT; CDR2 reads YYREEE (reference sequence). DNA of the CDR3: TGTGCCAGCAGCTCCGACGGGATCGAACTCTATGGCTACACCTTC. This translates into CASSSDGIELYGYTF.

This chain links TRBV27 with TRBJ2-3, with 9 bases lining up with TRBD1. Trimming cost V 3 bases and J 1 base; bases outside gene matches: 11. The CDR3 length is 18 residues. Per germline, CDR1 MNHEY and CDR2 SMNVEV (reference sequence). The CDR3: CASSFAGIRDRGTDTQYF. CDR3 sequence (DNA): TGTGCCAGCAGTTTTGCGGGGATACGGGACAGGGGCACAGATACGCAGTATTTT.

The chain employs TRBV19 and TRBJ2-1; TRBD2 aligns across 7 bases. This CDR3 spans 17 amino acids. Unmatched junction bases numbered 8, after V lost 2 bases and J lost 1 base. Germline CDR1 reads LNHDA; CDR2 reads SQIVND (reference sequence). CDR3: CASSISPGGRSYNEQFF. The DNA for the CDR3 is TGTGCCAGTAGTATAAGTCCGGGGGGTCGGTCCTACAATGAGCAGTTCTTC. Together with reference TRBV19 and TRBJ2-1, the CDR3 gives the full variable domain: DGGITQSPKYLFRKEGQNVTLSCEQNLNHDAMYWYRQDPGQGLRLIYYSQIVNDFQKGDIAEGYSVSREKKESFPLTVTSAQKNPTAFYLCASSISPGGRSYNEQFFGPGTRLTVL.

The rearrangement joins TRBV28 to TRBJ1-5; a possible D gene is TRBD1 (5 bases). From germline, CDR1 is MDHEN and CDR2 SYDVKM. Trimming stripped 3 bases from V and 6 bases from J, with 9 bases between. The CDR3 runs to 13 residues. The CDR3 region is CASSLGEVQPQHF. Written as DNA, the CDR3 is TGTGCCAGCAGTTTGGGGGAGGTTCAGCCCCAGCATTTT. The entire variable domain, with the rest obtained from reference TRBV28 and TRBJ1-5, is as follows: DVKVTQSSRYLVKRTGEKVFLECVQDMDHENMFWYRQDPGLGLRLIYFSYDVKMKEKGDIPEGYSVSREKKERFSLILESASTNQTSMYLCASSLGEVQPQHFGDGTRLSIL.

CDR3 bases: TGTGCCAGCACCCGGACAGGGGATGAAGCTTTCTTT. This sequence encodes CASTRTGDEAFF. The chain recombines TRBV6-6 with TRBJ1-1; TRBD1 matches at 9 bases. Germline V lookup: CDR1 MNHNY, CDR2 SVGAGI (reference sequence). V lost 7 bases, J lost 7 bases, and 4 bases stayed unmatched. The CDR3 is 12 amino acids.

V gene TRBV18 combines with J gene TRBJ2-5, with 9 nucleotides matching TRBD1. Germline CDR1 and CDR2: KGHSH and LQKENI. Trimming at V came to 4 bases and at J to 0 bases, leaving 3 bases not matched to a gene. The CDR3 consists of 15 residues. Here the CDR3 DNA reads TGTGCCAGCTCACGGGGGACAGGGTACCAAGAGACCCAGTACTTC. It is translated as CASSRGTGYQETQYF.

The CDR3 bases are TGTGCCAGCAGCCCCGGGACTAGCAATGAGCAGTTCTTC. Its translation: CASSPGTSNEQFF. The rearrangement links TRBV6-5 to TRBJ2-1; 8 bases map to TRBD2. Germline CDR1 MNHEY, CDR2 SVGAGI. The CDR3 spans 13 residues. The J segment lost 6 bases and the V segment lost 6 bases, leaving 4 bases of the junction unmatched.

This clone came up a few times. The CDR3 spells CASSVDVGSDEQYF. CDR3 DNA: TGTGCCAGCAGTGTCGATGTTGGGAGTGACGAGCAGTACTTC. The chain employs TRBV2 and TRBJ2-7; D perhaps matches TRBD2 (5 bases). The germline gives CDR1 SNHLY, CDR2 FYNNEI. The CDR3 is 14 amino acids. Trimming cost V 4 bases and J 5 bases, with 15 bases left between them.

The V call is TRBV7-9, the J call TRBJ2-5; TRBD1 is a possible D gene (6 bases). V lost 10 bases to trimming and J lost 5 bases, with 35 bases between them. CDR3 length equals 19 residues. From germline, CDR1 is SEHNR and CDR2 FQNEAQ (reference sequence). CDR3 residues: CATGTLHQGTAKVRETQYF. CDR3 coding DNA: TGTGCCACCGGAACCTTACACCAGGGGACGGCGAAGGTACGGGAGACCCAGTACTTC. Full variable domain (rest looked up from reference TRBV7-9 and TRBJ2-5): DTGVSQNPRHKITKRGQNVTFRCDPISEHNRLYWYRQTLGQGPEFLTYFQNEAQLEKSRLLSDRFSAERPKGSFSTLEIQRTEQGDSAMYLCATGTLHQGTAKVRETQYFGPGTRLLVL.

The gene calls are TRBV24-1 and TRBJ1-1; D might be TRBD1 (5 bases). This CDR3 is built from 14 residues. Germline V gene lookup returns CDR1 KGHDR and CDR2 SFDVKD. V was trimmed by 4 bases and J by 1 base, leaving 9 bases between them. This chain's CDR3 is CATSDPGQNTEAFF. The CDR3 nucleotides are TGTGCCACCAGTGACCCAGGACAGAACACTGAAGCTTTCTTT.

This chain joins TRBV29-1 and TRBJ2-4; 7 positions match TRBD2. The V segment lost 6 bases and the J segment 7 bases; nucleotides outside the gene matches: 9. This CDR3 spans 13 amino acids. Germline V gene lookup returns CDR1 SQVTM and CDR2 ANQGSEA. CDR3 nucleotides: TGCAGCGTCCCCGGGGGGATAGGGAACATTCAGTACTTC. It is translated as CSVPGGIGNIQYF.

The genes are TRBV27 and TRBJ1-2; 8 nucleotides line up with TRBD1. CDR1 is MNHEY and CDR2 is SMNVEV in the germline V gene (reference sequence). The ends lost 3 bases at V and 5 bases at J; junction bases unmatched: 5. This CDR3 comprises 14 residues. The CDR3 DNA is TGTGCCAGCAGTTTCCAGGGGGCAGATTATGGCTACACCTTC. Translated, it gives CASSFQGADYGYTF.

The chain uses TRBV27 and TRBJ2-7, with D unresolved. The CDR3 consists of 15 residues. Germline V gene sequence: CDR1 MNHEY, CDR2 SMNVEV (reference sequence). V dropped 5 bases and J dropped 9 bases, with 23 bases sitting between them. Here the CDR3 reads CASSPTPPTVWAQYV. The CDR3 DNA is TGTGCCAGCAGTCCCACGCCTCCGACCGTATGGGCGCAGTACGTC.

V is TRBV27 and J is TRBJ2-6, with 9 bases identical to TRBD1. Losses at the gene ends were 3 bases for V and 2 bases for J; bases not matched to a gene: 8. In germline, CDR1 is MNHEY, CDR2 SMNVEV (reference sequence). The CDR3 covers 18 residues. CDR3: CASSFLQGARAGANVLTF. The CDR3 DNA reads TGTGCCAGCAGTTTCTTACAGGGGGCGCGTGCTGGGGCCAACGTCCTGACTTTC. The full variable domain, in which reference TRBV27 and TRBJ2-6 provide the parts outside the CDR3, is EAQVTQNPRYLITVTGKKLTVTCSQNMNHEYMSWYRQDPGLGLRQIYYSMNVEVTDKGDVPEGYKVSRKEKRNFPLILESPSPNQTSLYFCASSFLQGARAGANVLTFGAGSRLTVL.

The sample holds one count of this clone. V and J are TRBV30 and TRBJ2-1; possible D gene TRBD1, 6 bases. In germline, CDR1 is GTSNPN, CDR2 SVGIG (reference sequence). Trimming cost V 3 bases and J 10 bases, with 19 bases left between them. The CDR3 runs 14 residues. This chain's CDR3 is CAWSPLDSSAEQFF. The CDR3, as DNA: TGTGCCTGGAGCCCTCTGGACAGTTCCGCCGAGCAGTTCTTC.

The V gene is TRBV5-1, the J gene TRBJ2-1; 8 nucleotides agree with TRBD2. The CDR3 extends over 17 amino acids. Germline lookup yields CDR1 SGHRS and CDR2 YFSETQ. Trimming cost V 0 bases and J 1 base; bases outside gene matches: 6. Here the CDR3 reads CASSLGSGGGSYNEQFF. The CDR3 DNA is TGCGCCAGCAGCTTGGGTAGTGGCGGGGGGTCCTACAATGAGCAGTTCTTC.

This clone has a single count. This chain joins TRBV27 and TRBJ1-1; D possibly corresponds to TRBD1 (5 bases). The V and J ends lost 8 bases and 4 bases respectively, with 11 bases between them. This CDR3 contains 12 residues. The germline V gene has CDR1 MNHEY and CDR2 SMNVEV (reference sequence). CDR3 sequence reads: CASFGHATEAFF. The CDR3 region has the DNA TGTGCCAGCTTCGGACACGCCACTGAAGCTTTCTTT.

This clone turned up a few times. The rearrangement joins TRBV4-1 to TRBJ2-7; perhaps TRBD2 as D (5 bases). V shed 0 bases and J shed 2 bases, with 11 bases lying between them. The length of the CDR3 is 15 residues. In germline, CDR1 is MGHRA, CDR2 YSYEKL. The CDR3 DNA reads TGCGCCAGCAGCCAAGATCCGTTCGGGGCCTACGAGCAGTACTTC. It yields the protein CASSQDPFGAYEQYF.

The chain employs TRBV5-6 and TRBJ1-1; no reliable D call. CDR3 length: 14 residues. Germline V CDR1 and CDR2: SGHDT, YYEEEE. Trimming stripped 4 bases from V and 10 bases from J, with 20 bases between. The CDR3 nucleotides are TGTGCCAGCAGCCGCGCGGTTTCTTCTTCAGTAGCTTTCTTT. It codes for CASSRAVSSSVAFF.

The chain links TRBV19 to TRBJ2-3, with TRBD2 identical over 13 bases. The germline CDR1 and CDR2 sequences are LNHDA and SQIVND (reference sequence). The CDR3 is made up of 17 amino acids. J gave up 4 bases and V 5 bases, and 9 bases lay outside the gene matches. The CDR3 DNA sequence: TGTGCCAGTAGTCCAAGGACTAGCGGGAGCTTGGCAGATACGCAGTATTTT. Protein product: CASSPRTSGSLADTQYF.